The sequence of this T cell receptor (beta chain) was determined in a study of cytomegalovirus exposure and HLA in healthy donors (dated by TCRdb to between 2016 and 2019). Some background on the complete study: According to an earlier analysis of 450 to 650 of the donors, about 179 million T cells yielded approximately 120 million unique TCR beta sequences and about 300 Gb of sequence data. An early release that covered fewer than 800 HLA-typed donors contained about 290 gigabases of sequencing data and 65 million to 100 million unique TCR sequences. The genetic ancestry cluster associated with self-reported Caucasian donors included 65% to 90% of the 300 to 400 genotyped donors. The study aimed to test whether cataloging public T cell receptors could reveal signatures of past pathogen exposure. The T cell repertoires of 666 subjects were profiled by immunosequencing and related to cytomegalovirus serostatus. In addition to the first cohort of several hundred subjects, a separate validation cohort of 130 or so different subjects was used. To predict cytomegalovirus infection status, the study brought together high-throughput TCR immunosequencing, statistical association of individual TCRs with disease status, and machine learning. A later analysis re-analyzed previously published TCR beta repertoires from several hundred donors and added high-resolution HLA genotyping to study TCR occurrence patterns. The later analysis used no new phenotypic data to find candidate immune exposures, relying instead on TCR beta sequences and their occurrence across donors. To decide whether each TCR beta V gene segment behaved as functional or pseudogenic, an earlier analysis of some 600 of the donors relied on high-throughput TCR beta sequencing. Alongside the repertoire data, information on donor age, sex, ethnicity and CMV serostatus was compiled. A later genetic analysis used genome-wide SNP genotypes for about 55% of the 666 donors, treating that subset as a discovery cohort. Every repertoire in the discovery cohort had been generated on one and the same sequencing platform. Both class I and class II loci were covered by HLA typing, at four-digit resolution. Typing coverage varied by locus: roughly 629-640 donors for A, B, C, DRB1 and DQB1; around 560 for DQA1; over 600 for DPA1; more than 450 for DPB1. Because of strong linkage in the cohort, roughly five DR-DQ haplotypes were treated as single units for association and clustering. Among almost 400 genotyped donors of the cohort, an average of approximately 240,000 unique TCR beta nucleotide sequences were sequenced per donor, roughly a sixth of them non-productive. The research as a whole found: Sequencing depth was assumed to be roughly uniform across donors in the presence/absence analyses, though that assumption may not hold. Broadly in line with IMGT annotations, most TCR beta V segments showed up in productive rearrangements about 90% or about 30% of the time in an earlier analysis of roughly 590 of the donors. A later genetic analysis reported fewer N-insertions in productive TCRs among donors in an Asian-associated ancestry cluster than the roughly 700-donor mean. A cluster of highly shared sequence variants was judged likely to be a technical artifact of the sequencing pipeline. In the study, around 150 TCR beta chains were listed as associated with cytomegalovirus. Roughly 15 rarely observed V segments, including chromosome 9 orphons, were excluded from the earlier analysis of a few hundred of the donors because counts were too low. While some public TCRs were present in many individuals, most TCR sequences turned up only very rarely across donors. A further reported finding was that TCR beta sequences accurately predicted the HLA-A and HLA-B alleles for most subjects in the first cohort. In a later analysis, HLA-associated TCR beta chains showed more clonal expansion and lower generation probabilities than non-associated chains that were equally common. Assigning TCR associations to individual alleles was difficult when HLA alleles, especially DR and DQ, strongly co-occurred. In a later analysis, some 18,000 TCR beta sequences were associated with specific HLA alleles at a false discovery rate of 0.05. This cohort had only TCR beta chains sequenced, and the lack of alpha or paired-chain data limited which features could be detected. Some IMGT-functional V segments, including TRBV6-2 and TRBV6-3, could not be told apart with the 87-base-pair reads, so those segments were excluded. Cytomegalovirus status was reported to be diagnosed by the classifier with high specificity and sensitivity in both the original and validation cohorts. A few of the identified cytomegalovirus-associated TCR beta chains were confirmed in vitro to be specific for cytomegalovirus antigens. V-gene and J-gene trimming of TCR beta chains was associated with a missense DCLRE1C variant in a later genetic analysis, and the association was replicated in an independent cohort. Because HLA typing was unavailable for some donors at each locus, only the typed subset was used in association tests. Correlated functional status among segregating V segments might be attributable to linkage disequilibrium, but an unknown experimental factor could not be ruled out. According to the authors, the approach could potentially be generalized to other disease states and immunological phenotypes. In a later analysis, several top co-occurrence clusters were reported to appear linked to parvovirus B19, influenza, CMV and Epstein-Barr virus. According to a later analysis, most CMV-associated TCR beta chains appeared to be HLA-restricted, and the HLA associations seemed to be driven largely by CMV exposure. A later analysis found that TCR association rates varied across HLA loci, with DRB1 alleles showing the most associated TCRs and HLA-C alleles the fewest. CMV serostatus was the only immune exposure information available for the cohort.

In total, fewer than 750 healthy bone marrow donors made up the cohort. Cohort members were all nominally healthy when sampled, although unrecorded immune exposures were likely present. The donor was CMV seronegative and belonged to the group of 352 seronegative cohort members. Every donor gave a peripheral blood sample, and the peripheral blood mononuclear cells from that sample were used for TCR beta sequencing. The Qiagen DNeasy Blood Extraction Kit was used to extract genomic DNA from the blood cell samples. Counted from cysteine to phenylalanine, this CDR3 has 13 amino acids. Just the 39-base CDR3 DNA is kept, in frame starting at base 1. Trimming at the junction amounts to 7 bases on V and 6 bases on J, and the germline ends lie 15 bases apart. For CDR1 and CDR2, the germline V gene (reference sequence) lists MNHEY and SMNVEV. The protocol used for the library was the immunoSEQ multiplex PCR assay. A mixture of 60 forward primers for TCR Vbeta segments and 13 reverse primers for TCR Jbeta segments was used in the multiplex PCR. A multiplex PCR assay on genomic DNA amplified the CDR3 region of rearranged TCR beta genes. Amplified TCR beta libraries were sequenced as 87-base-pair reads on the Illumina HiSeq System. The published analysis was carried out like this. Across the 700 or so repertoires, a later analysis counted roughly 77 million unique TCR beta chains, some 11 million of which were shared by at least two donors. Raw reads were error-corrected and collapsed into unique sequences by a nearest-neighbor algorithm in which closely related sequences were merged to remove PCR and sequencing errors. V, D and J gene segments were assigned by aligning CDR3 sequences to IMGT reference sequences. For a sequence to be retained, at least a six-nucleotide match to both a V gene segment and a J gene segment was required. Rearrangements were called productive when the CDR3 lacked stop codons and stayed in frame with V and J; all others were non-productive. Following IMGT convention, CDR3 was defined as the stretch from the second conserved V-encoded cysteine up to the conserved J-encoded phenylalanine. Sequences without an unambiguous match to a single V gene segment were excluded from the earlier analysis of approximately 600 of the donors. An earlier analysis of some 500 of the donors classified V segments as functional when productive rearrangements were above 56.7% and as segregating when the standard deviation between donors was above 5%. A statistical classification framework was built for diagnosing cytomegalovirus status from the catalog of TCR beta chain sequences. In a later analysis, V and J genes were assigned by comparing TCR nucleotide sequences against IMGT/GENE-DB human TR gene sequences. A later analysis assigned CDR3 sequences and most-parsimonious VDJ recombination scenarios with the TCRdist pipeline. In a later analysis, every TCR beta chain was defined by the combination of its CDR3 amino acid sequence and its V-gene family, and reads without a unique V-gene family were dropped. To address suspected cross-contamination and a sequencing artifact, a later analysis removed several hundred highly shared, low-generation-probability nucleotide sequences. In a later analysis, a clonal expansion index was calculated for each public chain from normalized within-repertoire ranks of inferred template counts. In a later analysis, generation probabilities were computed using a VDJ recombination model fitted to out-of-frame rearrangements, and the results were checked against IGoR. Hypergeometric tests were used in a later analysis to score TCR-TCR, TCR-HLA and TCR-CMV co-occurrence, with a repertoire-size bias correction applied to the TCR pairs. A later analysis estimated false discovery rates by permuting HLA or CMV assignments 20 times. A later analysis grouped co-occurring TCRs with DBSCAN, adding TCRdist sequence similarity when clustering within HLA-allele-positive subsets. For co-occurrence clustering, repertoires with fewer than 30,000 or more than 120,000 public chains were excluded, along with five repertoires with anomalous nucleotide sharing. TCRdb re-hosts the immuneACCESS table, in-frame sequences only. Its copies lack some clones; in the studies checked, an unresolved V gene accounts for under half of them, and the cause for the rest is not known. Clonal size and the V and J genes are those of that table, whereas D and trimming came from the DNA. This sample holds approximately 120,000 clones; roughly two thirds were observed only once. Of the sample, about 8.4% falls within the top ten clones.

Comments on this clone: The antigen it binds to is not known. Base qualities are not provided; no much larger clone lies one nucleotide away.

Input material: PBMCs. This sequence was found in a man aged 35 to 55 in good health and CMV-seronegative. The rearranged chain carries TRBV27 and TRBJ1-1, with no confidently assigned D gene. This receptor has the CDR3 CASMPYAAPEAFF. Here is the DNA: TGTGCCAGCATGCCCTACGCCGCCCCTGAAGCTTTCTTT.